Following are 8 T cell receptor beta chains from one sample sequenced in a study of cytomegalovirus exposure and HLA in healthy donors. PCR employed 60 Vbeta and 13 Jbeta primers. Method: immunoSEQ multiplex PCR; TCRdb's copy keeps in-frame clones and lacks some. The sample has tens of thousands of clones; about 74% are singletons. The source material was PBMCs. The receptors stem from a woman aged 50 to 60 in good health and CMV-seropositive.

A word on this clone: Additional DNA sequences in this sample encode the identical CDR3. In DNA, the CDR3 is TGTGCCAGCAGTGAAGGCGGCACAGGGGGCCACGAGCAGTACTTC. It specifies CASSEGGTGGHEQYF. The chain is built from TRBV2 and TRBJ2-7, with 9 bases lining up with TRBD1. V lost 1 base, J lost 5 bases, and 6 bases stayed unmatched. This CDR3 is built from 15 residues. Germline values: CDR1 SNHLY, CDR2 FYNNEI.

V usage is TRBV18 and J usage is TRBJ2-3; the D is unclear. Germline CDR1 and CDR2: KGHSH and LQKENI. V lost 3 bases, J lost 6 bases, and 13 bases lay in between. The CDR3 is 14 amino acids. The DNA of the CDR3 is TGTGCCAGCTCACCGTCTTTACAAGCGGATACGCAGTATTTT. Encoded protein: CASSPSLQADTQYF.

The chain recombines TRBV7-2 with TRBJ2-1, with a tentative D call TRBD1 (6 bases). This CDR3 spans 17 amino acids. With 0 bases removed from V and 6 bases from J, the gap between germline ends came to 18 bases. CDR1 is SGHTA, CDR2 FQGNSA, per germline. The chain's CDR3 is CASSLARTGWGSNEQFF. CDR3 bases: TGTGCCAGCAGCTTAGCTCGCACAGGGTGGGGATCCAATGAGCAGTTCTTC. The complete variable domain, with remaining parts taken from reference TRBV7-2 and TRBJ2-1, reads GAGVSQSPSNKVTEKGKDVELRCDPISGHTALYWYRQSLGQGLEFLIYFQGNSAPDKSGLPSDRFSAERTGGSVSTLTIQRTQQEDSAVYLCASSLARTGWGSNEQFFGPGTRLTVL.

V is TRBV19 and J is TRBJ1-2; 8 positions agree with TRBD1. The junction had 4 bases not matched to a gene; V was cut back by 5 bases and J by 2 bases. The CDR3 consists of 14 residues. Germline CDR1 reads LNHDA; CDR2 reads SQIVND (reference sequence). CDR3 in DNA: TGTGCCAGTAGTCCAAGGACAGGGAACTATGGCTACACCTTC. This translates into CASSPRTGNYGYTF.

The table lists this clone with a few counts. This chain joins TRBV6-1 and TRBJ2-3; D call uncertain. The CDR3 is 15 residues long. Looked up from germline, CDR1 is MNHNS and CDR2 is SASEGT. V lost 8 bases to trimming and J lost 0 bases, with 15 bases between them. In nucleotides, the CDR3 is TGTGCCAGCTCAAGACAAGCAGCTAGCACAGATACGCAGTATTTT. Residues: CASSRQAASTDTQYF.

The chain employs TRBV4-1 and TRBJ2-5; TRBD2 matches 9 bases. CDR1 and CDR2 from the germline V gene are MGHRA and YSYEKL. Trimming cost V 0 bases and J 2 bases; bases outside gene matches: 16. This CDR3 contains 20 residues. CDR3 DNA sequence: TGCGCCAGCAGCCAAGATGTAAAGCGCGGCGGGAGGGGGGGGCAAGAGACCCAGTACTTC. Amino acid sequence: CASSQDVKRGGRGGQETQYF.

V and J are TRBV6-5 and TRBJ1-1; TRBD1 might be the D (5 bases). This CDR3 has 14 residues. Trimming removed 7 bases from V and 1 base from J, with 13 bases in between. CDR1 and CDR2 (germline): MNHEY, SVGAGI. DNA of the CDR3: TGTGCCAGCAATGGGGCAGGCTCGAACACTGAAGCTTTCTTT. It specifies CASNGAGSNTEAFF.

The chain uses TRBV29-1 and TRBJ2-7, with D possibly being TRBD1 (6 bases). V was pared by 5 bases and J by 2 bases, with 10 bases between. This CDR3 region has 12 residues. Germline V gene data show CDR1 as SQVTM and CDR2 as ANQGSEA. In DNA, the CDR3 is TGCAGCGTTAAGCCAGGGGCCTACGAGCAGTACTTC. It translates to CSVKPGAYEQYF.